This record looks at one T cell receptor (beta chain) sequence and its context. Its antigen is unidentified. Each CDR3 protein gets one entry in TCRdb, which reprocessed the 5' RACE reads and gives no DNA. The specimen's table records a few hundred thousand distinct CDR3 sequences. This record belongs to a study of monozygotic twins with inflammatory bowel disease. Findings of the study overall: No repertoire similarity difference was seen between concordant and discordant twins; power was possibly limited. Using the inverse Simpson index, IBD patients had lower TCRbeta diversity than healthy co-twins. IBD patients share fewer clonotypes with other people than healthy twins do, especially with disease activity.

Per germline, CDR1 SNHLY and CDR2 FYNNEI. The CDR3 totals 13 residues. The sequenced sample was blood. The sequence came from a human donor with ulcerative colitis or Crohn's disease, or a healthy co-twin of an affected twin (not recorded which). The chain employs TRBV2 and TRBJ1-2. CDR3 residues: CASSEAWNYGYTF.